This passage covers 20 T cell receptor beta chains from one sample sequenced in a study of blood T cell repertoires in COVID-19. Clones were read by immunoSEQ multiplex PCR, and TCRdb kept only the in-frame ones, dropping some. This sample has under 150,000 clones, with 77% found just once. Sequencing was carried out using peripheral blood. These receptors all come from a woman aged 45-60 years with active or convalescent COVID-19.

V gene TRBV28 combines with J gene TRBJ2-7; TRBD1 matches at 10 bases. Per the germline V gene, CDR1 is MDHEN and CDR2 is SYDVKM. V gave up 2 bases and J gave up 5 bases; unmatched junction bases: 6. The CDR3 contains 15 residues. In DNA, the CDR3 is TGTGCCAGCAGTTTAGCCGGGACAGGGGACCACGAGCAGTACTTC. Translation gives CASSLAGTGDHEQYF.

This clone was picked up one time. The chain employs TRBV2 and TRBJ1-1; tentatively, D is TRBD1 (6 bases). The CDR3 consists of 14 residues. CDR1 is SNHLY, CDR2 FYNNEI, per germline. Trimming took off 8 bases at V and 4 bases at J, with 17 bases between the two ends. In DNA form, the CDR3 reads TGTGCCAGCGCGCCGGGGGGGCTGAGCACTGAAGCTTTCTTT. Encoded protein: CASAPGGLSTEAFF.

The J gene is TRBJ2-7, the V gene TRBV19; 7 bases are shared with TRBD2. CDR3 length: 18 residues. Germline V lookup: CDR1 LNHDA, CDR2 SQIVND (reference sequence). After removal of 3 bases from V and 0 bases from J, the junction contained 14 bases not matched to a gene. The CDR3 DNA sequence: TGTGCCAGTAGTATCTTCGGCGGTTCTAGCGGCGTCTCCTACGAGCAGTACTTC. Its protein product is CASSIFGGSSGVSYEQYF.

The chain links TRBV2 to TRBJ1-3, with 10 bases matching TRBD1. The CDR3 consists of 15 residues. The germline gives CDR1 SNHLY, CDR2 FYNNEI. V shed 6 bases and J 3 bases; nucleotides not matched to a gene: 5. This chain's CDR3 is CASRRQGAVGNTIYF. DNA of the CDR3: TGTGCCAGCAGGCGACAGGGGGCAGTTGGAAACACCATATATTTT.

The gene calls are TRBV10-3 and TRBJ1-3, with D possibly TRBD1 on 5 matching bases. Germline V CDR1 and CDR2: ENHRY, SYGVKD. The CDR3 has 14 amino acids. The ends were cut back, 7 bases at V and 1 base at J, with 11 bases in the middle. The CDR3 nucleotides read TGTGCCATCAACCCGGACACTTCTGGAAACACCATATATTTT. Translating it yields CAINPDTSGNTIYF.

The CDR3: CASRQLNYGYTF. The CDR3 DNA follows: TGTGCCAGCAGACAGCTAAACTATGGCTACACCTTC. This chain connects TRBV28 to TRBJ1-2, with no clear D. V was trimmed by 6 bases and J by 2 bases, leaving 7 bases between them. Looked up from germline, CDR1 is MDHEN and CDR2 is SYDVKM. This CDR3 is built from 12 residues.

This clone has just a few counts. The rearrangement joins TRBV7-2 to TRBJ2-3, with D maybe TRBD2 (6 bases). Trimming took 3 bases from V and 5 from J, leaving 15 bases between them. There are 15 residues in the CDR3. Germline CDR1 reads SGHTA; CDR2 reads FQGNSA. In DNA, the CDR3 is TGTGCCAGCAGCTTCGGGGGAACGCATGGAGATACGCAGTATTTT. Amino acids: CASSFGGTHGDTQYF.

This chain links TRBV11-1 with TRBJ1-2; D unresolved. Trimming removed 8 bases from V and 1 base from J, with 8 bases in between. The germline gives CDR1 SGHAT, CDR2 FQDESV (reference sequence). The length of the CDR3 is 12 residues. Here the CDR3 DNA reads TGTGCCAGCTCCAACGGTAACTATGGCTACACCTTC. Translated: CASSNGNYGYTF. Based on the CDR3 plus reference TRBV11-1 and TRBJ1-2, the full variable domain is EAEVAQSPRYKITEKSQAVAFWCDPISGHATLYWYRQILGQGPELLVQFQDESVVDDSQLPKDRFSAERLKGVDSTLKIQPAELGDSAMYLCASSNGNYGYTFGSGTRLTVV.

The chain links TRBV10-3 to TRBJ1-5, with 7 bases identical to TRBD1. The CDR3 consists of 15 residues. V lost 6 bases and J lost 0; bases outside the gene matches: 5. The germline CDR1 and CDR2 sequences are ENHRY and SYGVKD. CDR3 sequence reads: CAIRSGTDSNQPQHF. CDR3 nucleotides: TGTGCCATCAGATCCGGGACAGATAGCAATCAGCCCCAGCATTTT.

The gene calls are TRBV4-3 and TRBJ1-1, with D hard to call. CDR1 LGHNA and CDR2 YSLEER come from the germline V gene. The ends were cut back, 0 bases at V and 0 bases at J, with 8 bases in the middle. The CDR3 covers 15 residues. The CDR3 DNA reads TGCGCCAGCAGCCAAGATCCCCAGATGAACACTGAAGCTTTCTTT. This gives the protein CASSQDPQMNTEAFF.

The rearrangement joins TRBV18 to TRBJ1-6; D is perhaps TRBD1 (5 bases). Trimming took off 1 base at V and 0 bases at J, with 7 bases between the two ends. CDR3 length: 16 residues. Germline CDR1 KGHSH, CDR2 LQKENI. The CDR3 spells CASSPLGGSYNSPLHF. DNA of the CDR3: TGTGCCAGCTCACCACTGGGGGGCTCCTATAATTCACCCCTCCACTTT.

This clone was counted between two and nine times. V gene TRBV25-1 combines with J gene TRBJ1-1; D call uncertain. Deletions cut 4 bases from V and 2 bases from J, with 8 bases between. CDR1 is MGHDK and CDR2 is SYGVNS in the germline V gene. This CDR3 region has 13 residues. The CDR3 DNA reads TGTGCCAGCAGTGGGCACCTCAACACTGAAGCTTTCTTT. Protein product: CASSGHLNTEAFF.

V is TRBV9 and J is TRBJ2-3; 9 nucleotides match TRBD2. CDR1 and CDR2 from the germline V gene are SGDLS and YYNGEE. Trimming cost V 4 bases and J 5 bases; bases outside gene matches: 8. CDR3 size: 15 residues. CDR3 DNA sequence: TGTGCCAGCAGCCAATTAGCGGGAGAGATAGATACGCAGTATTTT. Its translation: CASSQLAGEIDTQYF.

This clone appeared once. J is TRBJ2-1 and V is TRBV7-9, with D possibly matching TRBD2 (6 bases). Germline CDR1 reads SEHNR; CDR2 reads FQNEAQ (reference sequence). The V end was cut by 2 bases, the J end by 8 bases, with 19 bases between. This CDR3 region has 16 residues. DNA for the CDR3: TGTGCCAGCAGCTTAAGGCCACAAGGCGGGGCCCATGAGCAGTTCTTC. The encoded protein is CASSLRPQGGAHEQFF.

The V and J genes are TRBV9 and TRBJ2-3; TRBD2 matches at 12 bases. In germline, CDR1 is SGDLS, CDR2 YYNGEE. V shed 2 bases, J shed 9 bases, and the junction held 1 base outside the gene matches. The CDR3 contains 13 residues. CDR3 nucleotides: TGTGCCAGCAGCGTCGGACTAGCGGGGACGCAGTATTTT. Translating gives CASSVGLAGTQYF.

The CDR3 sequence: CASTTGGNYGYTF. In DNA, the CDR3 is TGTGCCAGCACGACAGGGGGGAACTATGGCTACACCTTC. The chain links TRBV2 to TRBJ1-2; TRBD1 matches at 9 bases. Per germline, CDR1 SNHLY and CDR2 FYNNEI. With 7 bases clipped from V and 2 bases from J, the junction kept 2 bases outside the gene matches. The length of the CDR3 is 13 residues.

The chain combines TRBV28 with TRBJ2-5; weak D call: TRBD1 (6 bases). The CDR3 contains 15 residues. V was pared by 5 bases and J by 3 bases, with 16 bases between. CDR1 and CDR2 (germline): MDHEN, SYDVKM. The CDR3 loop is CASSVGSGTKETQYF. CDR3 bases: TGTGCCAGCAGTGTGGGCTCCGGGACAAAAGAGACCCAGTACTTC.

The J gene is TRBJ2-5, the V gene TRBV29-1, with a weak D call TRBD1 (6 bases). The CDR3 sequence is 12 residues long. V shed 2 bases and J shed 9 bases, with 13 bases lying between them. Germline values: CDR1 SQVTM, CDR2 ANQGSEA. The CDR3 DNA reads as TGCAGCGTTGAACGACAGGCTGGGGCCCAGTACTTC. Its protein product is CSVERQAGAQYF.

V is TRBV7-2 and J is TRBJ2-7, with 10 nucleotides matching TRBD2. Looked up from germline, CDR1 is SGHTA and CDR2 is FQGNSA. This CDR3 is built from 15 residues. V shed 3 bases and J 2 bases; nucleotides not matched to a gene: 4. DNA for the CDR3: TGTGCCAGCAGCTTTACTAGCGGGAAAACCTACGAGCAGTACTTC. Residues: CASSFTSGKTYEQYF.

The rearrangement links TRBV4-3 to TRBJ1-2; no reliable D call. Trimming cost V 0 bases and J 4 bases, with 12 bases left between them. This CDR3 spans 15 amino acids. Germline V lookup: CDR1 LGHNA, CDR2 YSLEER. CDR3 nucleotides: TGCGCCAGCAGCCAAGAGGGGAGGGCCACCTATGGCTACACCTTC. Its translation is CASSQEGRATYGYTF.